This is a list of T cell receptor beta chains from one sample in a study of cytomegalovirus exposure and HLA in healthy donors. Libraries were prepared by immunoSEQ multiplex PCR; TCRdb keeps only in-frame clonotypes and omits some of them. This table lists more than 50,000 clones. Sequencing was carried out using PBMCs. All receptors derive from a woman aged 40 to 49 in good health and CMV-seronegative. Each CDR3 is given with its conserved first and last residue. A D gene is named only where the DNA matches it firmly.

D | J | V | DNA | CDR3
NA | TRBJ2-7 | TRBV6-1 | TGTGCCAGCAGTGAAGGTTCAGGGGGGACCTACGAGCAGTACTTC | CASSEGSGGTYEQYF
NA | TRBJ1-6 | TRBV6-1 | TGTGCCAGCAGTGAAGAGAATAGCTCCTATAATTCACCCCTCCACTTT | CASSEENSSYNSPLHF
TRBD1 | TRBJ1-1 | TRBV4-2 | TGTGCCAGCAGCCAAGAGGGACAGATAAACACTGAAGCTTTCTTT | CASSQEGQINTEAFF
NA | TRBJ1-5 | TRBV6-5 | TGTGCCAGCACTCCTCGGGGATTCAATCAGCCCCAGCATTTT | CASTPRGFNQPQHF
NA | TRBJ2-7 | TRBV16 | TGTGCCAGCAGCCTTTCCCCTCGGGCGGGGAACTACGAGCAGTACTTC | CASSLSPRAGNYEQYF
NA | TRBJ2-7 | TRBV18 | TGTGCCAGCTCACCATCCCAGGGCCTCACCTACGAGCAGTACTTC | CASSPSQGLTYEQYF
NA | TRBJ2-1 | TRBV19 | TGTGCCAGTAGTCCCCAGGGGCAGTCCCTACCCTCCTACAATGAGCAGTTCTTC | CASSPQGQSLPSYNEQFF
TRBD1 | TRBJ1-2 | TRBV19 | TGTGCCAGTAGTATATTTGGACAGGGGACTATGGGCTACACCTTC | CASSIFGQGTMGYTF
TRBD1 | TRBJ1-2 | TRBV30 | TGTGCCTGGTTTCGGGACAGCAGTTATGGCTACACCTTC | CAWFRDSSYGYTF
NA | TRBJ2-7 | TRBV18 | TGTGCCAGCTCACCGCCTACCGGCTACGAGCAGTACTTC | CASSPPTGYEQYF
TRBD1 | TRBJ1-1 | TRBV6-5 | TGTGCCAGCAGTTCTGGACAGGGCAACACTGAAGCTTTCTTT | CASSSGQGNTEAFF
TRBD1 | TRBJ2-1 | TRBV5-1 | TGCGCCAGCAGCTCGGGGACAGGCCTGAGATACAATGAGCAGTTCTTC | CASSSGTGLRYNEQFF
TRBD1 | TRBJ1-2 | TRBV14 | TGTGCCAGCAGCCACCTGGACAGGGTAGAGGGCTACACCTTC | CASSHLDRVEGYTF
NA | TRBJ2-3 | TRBV5-4 | TGTGCCAGCAGCTTGGGGAGGGACACAGATACGCAGTATTTT | CASSLGRDTDTQYF
TRBD1 | TRBJ1-2 | TRBV6-6 | TGTGCCAGCAGGGGCACAGGGGACGGGAACTATGGCTACACCTTC | CASRGTGDGNYGYTF
NA | TRBJ1-1 | TRBV30 | TGTGCCTGGAGTGTGGGGCCCGAAGCTTTCTTT | CAWSVGPEAFF
TRBD1 | TRBJ1-4 | TRBV30 | TGTGCCTGGAGAGGGACAGGCGCGGAAAAACTGTTTTTT | CAWRGTGAEKLFF